Sequencing of this TCR beta chain was carried out in a study of molecular identifiers for immune sequencing clone quantification. This clonotype occurred many times. In TCRdb, the PCR reads were re-called with MiXCR into one record per CDR3 protein. The sample holds nearly 650,000 distinct CDR3 sequences, around 25% seen once. Trimming removed 6 bases from V and 10 bases from J, with 18 bases in between. The CDR3 covers 13 residues. The chain links TRBV12-3 or TRBV12-4 to TRBJ1-1; D not resolved. This receptor was taken from a human donor in good health. Some libraries in this study had Jurkat cell RNA spiked in. The sequenced sample was naive CD8+ T cells from blood, with Jurkat cell RNA spiked in. Noted subset: FACS-sorted CD8+CD4-CCR7+CD45RA+ naive T cells. The CDR3 region is CASSPGSLLGAFF. DNA for the CDR3: TGTGCCAGCAGCCCCGGGTCCCTGCTGGGAGCTTTCTTT.